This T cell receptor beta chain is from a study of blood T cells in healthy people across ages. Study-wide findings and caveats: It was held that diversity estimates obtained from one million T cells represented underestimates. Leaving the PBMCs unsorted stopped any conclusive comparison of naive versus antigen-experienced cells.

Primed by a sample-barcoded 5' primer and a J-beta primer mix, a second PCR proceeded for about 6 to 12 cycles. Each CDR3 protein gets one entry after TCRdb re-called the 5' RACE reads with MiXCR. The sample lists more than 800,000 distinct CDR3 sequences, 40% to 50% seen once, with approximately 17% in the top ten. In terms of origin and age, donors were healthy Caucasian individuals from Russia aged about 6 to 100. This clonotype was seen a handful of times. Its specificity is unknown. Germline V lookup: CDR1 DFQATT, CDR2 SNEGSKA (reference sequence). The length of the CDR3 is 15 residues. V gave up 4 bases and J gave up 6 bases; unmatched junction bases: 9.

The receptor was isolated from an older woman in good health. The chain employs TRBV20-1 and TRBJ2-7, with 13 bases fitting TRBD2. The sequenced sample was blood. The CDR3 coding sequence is TGCAGTGCTAACCGCCGACTAGCGGGAGGCCGCGAGCAGTACTTC. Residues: CSANRRLAGGREQYF.